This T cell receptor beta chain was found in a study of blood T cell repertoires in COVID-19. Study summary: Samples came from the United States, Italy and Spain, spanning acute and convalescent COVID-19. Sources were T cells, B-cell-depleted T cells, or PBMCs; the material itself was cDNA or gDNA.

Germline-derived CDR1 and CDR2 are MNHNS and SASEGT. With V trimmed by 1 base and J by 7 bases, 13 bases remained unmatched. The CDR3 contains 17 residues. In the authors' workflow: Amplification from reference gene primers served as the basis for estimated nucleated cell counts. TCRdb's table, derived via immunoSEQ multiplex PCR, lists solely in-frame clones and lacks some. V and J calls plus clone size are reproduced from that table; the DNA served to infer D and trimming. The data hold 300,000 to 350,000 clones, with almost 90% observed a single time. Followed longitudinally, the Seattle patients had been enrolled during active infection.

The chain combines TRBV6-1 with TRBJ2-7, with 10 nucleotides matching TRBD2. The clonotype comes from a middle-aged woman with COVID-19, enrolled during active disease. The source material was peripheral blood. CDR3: CASSEDPLAGARREQYF. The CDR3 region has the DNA TGTGCCAGCAGTGAAGACCCCCTAGCGGGAGCTAGAAGAGAGCAGTACTTC.